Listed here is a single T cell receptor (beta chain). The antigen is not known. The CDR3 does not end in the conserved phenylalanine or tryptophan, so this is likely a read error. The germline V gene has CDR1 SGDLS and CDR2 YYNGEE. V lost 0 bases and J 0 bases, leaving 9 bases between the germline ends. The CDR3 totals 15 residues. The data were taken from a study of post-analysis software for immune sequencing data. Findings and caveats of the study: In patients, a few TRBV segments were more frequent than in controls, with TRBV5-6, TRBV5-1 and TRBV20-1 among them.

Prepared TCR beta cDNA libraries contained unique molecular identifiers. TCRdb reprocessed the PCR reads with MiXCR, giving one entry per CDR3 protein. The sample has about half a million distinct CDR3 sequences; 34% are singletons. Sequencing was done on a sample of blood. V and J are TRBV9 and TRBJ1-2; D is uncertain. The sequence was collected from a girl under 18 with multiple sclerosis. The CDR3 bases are TGTGCCAGCAGCGTAGATCCAGTAACTAACTATGGCTACACCATC. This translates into CASSVDPVTNYGYTI.